What follows are 8 T cell receptor beta chains derived from one specimen sequenced in a study of blood T cells in healthy people across ages (dated by TCRdb to the mid-2010s). Library method: 5' RACE. This sample was sequenced with an Illumina HiSeq 2500. A second roughly 6 to 12 cycle PCR used a sample-barcoded 5' primer and a J-beta primer mix. TCRdb itself trimmed the public reads at Q25 with fastp, ran MiXCR and retained productive beta chains. Rows are unified per CDR3 protein, each entry keeping the most common DNA and genes. This sample holds 920,000 or so distinct CDR3 sequences; around 43% were observed only once. The top ten clonotypes cover approximately 17% of the sample. The sample consisted of blood. These receptors were obtained from a woman in her sixties in good health.

Here the CDR3 DNA reads TGTGCCAGCAGCCAAGGGTACCCCTCCCCCAAGGGGGAGACCCAGTACTTC. Amino acids: CASSQGYPSPKGETQYF. The chain links TRBV7-6 to TRBJ2-4; D might be TRBD1 (5 bases). TRBJ2-5 explains the end of the DNA better; the J call may be wrong. The CDR3 extends over 17 amino acids. CDR1 is SGHVS, CDR2 FNYEAQ, per germline.

Many counts were recorded for this clonotype. The chain carries TRBV7-3 and TRBJ2-7; the D is unclear. This CDR3 has 13 amino acids. Between the trimmed V and J ends, which lost 2 bases and 3 bases, there was a span of 8 bases. Germline loops: CDR1 SGHTA, CDR2 FQGTGA. CDR3 region: CASSLEHYYEQYF. The CDR3 coding sequence is TGTGCCAGCAGCTTAGAGCACTACTACGAGCAGTACTTC.

J is TRBJ2-1 and V is TRBV28; 12 positions agree with TRBD2. Trimming took 8 bases from V and 3 from J; bases not matched to a gene: 8. CDR3 length: 16 amino acids. CDR1 is MDHEN, CDR2 SYDVKM, per germline. The CDR3 reads CASGPLAGGGYNEQFF. The CDR3 DNA sequence: TGTGCCAGCGGACCACTAGCGGGAGGAGGCTACAATGAGCAGTTCTTC.

The chain joins TRBV29-1 to TRBJ2-1, with 9 nucleotides matching TRBD2. The CDR3 runs 13 residues. With 5 bases clipped from V and 10 bases from J, the junction kept 9 bases outside the gene matches. CDR1 and CDR2 (germline): SQVTM, ANQGSEA. CDR3 nucleotide sequence: TGCAGCGTTAAACTTAGCGGGAGCTACGAGCAGTTCTTC. Its translation: CSVKLSGSYEQFF.

This clonotype was observed a single time. The V call is TRBV29-1, the J call TRBJ2-1, with TRBD2 matching over 7 bases. J was trimmed by 1 base and V by 3 bases; bases with no gene match: 3. Germline V gene sequence: CDR1 SQVTM, CDR2 ANQGSEA. This CDR3 is 14 amino acids long. The CDR3 region is CSVEREMSYNEQFF. The CDR3 nucleotides are TGCAGCGTTGAGCGGGAGATGTCCTACAATGAGCAGTTCTTC.

This clonotype occurred a few times. V usage is TRBV5-1 and J usage is TRBJ2-1; weak D call: TRBD1 (6 bases). The J call may be in error: the DNA end matches TRBJ2-7 better. The CDR3 has 13 residues. Germline CDR1 and CDR2: SGHRS and YFSETQ. In DNA form, the CDR3 reads TGCGCCAGCAGAAGGACAGCCTACAATGAGCAGTACTTC. Residues: CASRRTAYNEQYF.

This clonotype was seen a few times. The chain carries TRBV29-1 and TRBJ2-1, with 9 nucleotides matching TRBD2. The CDR3 consists of 15 residues. The J segment lost 7 bases and the V segment lost 4 bases, leaving 11 bases of the junction unmatched. Germline V gives CDR1 SQVTM, CDR2 ANQGSEA. The CDR3 is CSVGLILAGKNEQFF. The DNA for the CDR3 is TGCAGCGTTGGGTTAATCCTAGCGGGAAAAAATGAGCAGTTCTTC.

This clonotype has only a few counts. This chain uses TRBV5-1 with TRBJ2-7; D assignment may be TRBD1 or TRBD2 (5 bases each). The CDR3 has 15 amino acids. Between the trimmed V and J ends, which lost 1 base and 2 bases, there was a span of 13 bases. CDR1 is SGHRS, CDR2 YFSETQ, per germline. The CDR3 spells CASSLTWDGAYEQYF. CDR3 DNA: TGCGCCAGCAGCTTGACGTGGGACGGGGCCTACGAGCAGTACTTC.